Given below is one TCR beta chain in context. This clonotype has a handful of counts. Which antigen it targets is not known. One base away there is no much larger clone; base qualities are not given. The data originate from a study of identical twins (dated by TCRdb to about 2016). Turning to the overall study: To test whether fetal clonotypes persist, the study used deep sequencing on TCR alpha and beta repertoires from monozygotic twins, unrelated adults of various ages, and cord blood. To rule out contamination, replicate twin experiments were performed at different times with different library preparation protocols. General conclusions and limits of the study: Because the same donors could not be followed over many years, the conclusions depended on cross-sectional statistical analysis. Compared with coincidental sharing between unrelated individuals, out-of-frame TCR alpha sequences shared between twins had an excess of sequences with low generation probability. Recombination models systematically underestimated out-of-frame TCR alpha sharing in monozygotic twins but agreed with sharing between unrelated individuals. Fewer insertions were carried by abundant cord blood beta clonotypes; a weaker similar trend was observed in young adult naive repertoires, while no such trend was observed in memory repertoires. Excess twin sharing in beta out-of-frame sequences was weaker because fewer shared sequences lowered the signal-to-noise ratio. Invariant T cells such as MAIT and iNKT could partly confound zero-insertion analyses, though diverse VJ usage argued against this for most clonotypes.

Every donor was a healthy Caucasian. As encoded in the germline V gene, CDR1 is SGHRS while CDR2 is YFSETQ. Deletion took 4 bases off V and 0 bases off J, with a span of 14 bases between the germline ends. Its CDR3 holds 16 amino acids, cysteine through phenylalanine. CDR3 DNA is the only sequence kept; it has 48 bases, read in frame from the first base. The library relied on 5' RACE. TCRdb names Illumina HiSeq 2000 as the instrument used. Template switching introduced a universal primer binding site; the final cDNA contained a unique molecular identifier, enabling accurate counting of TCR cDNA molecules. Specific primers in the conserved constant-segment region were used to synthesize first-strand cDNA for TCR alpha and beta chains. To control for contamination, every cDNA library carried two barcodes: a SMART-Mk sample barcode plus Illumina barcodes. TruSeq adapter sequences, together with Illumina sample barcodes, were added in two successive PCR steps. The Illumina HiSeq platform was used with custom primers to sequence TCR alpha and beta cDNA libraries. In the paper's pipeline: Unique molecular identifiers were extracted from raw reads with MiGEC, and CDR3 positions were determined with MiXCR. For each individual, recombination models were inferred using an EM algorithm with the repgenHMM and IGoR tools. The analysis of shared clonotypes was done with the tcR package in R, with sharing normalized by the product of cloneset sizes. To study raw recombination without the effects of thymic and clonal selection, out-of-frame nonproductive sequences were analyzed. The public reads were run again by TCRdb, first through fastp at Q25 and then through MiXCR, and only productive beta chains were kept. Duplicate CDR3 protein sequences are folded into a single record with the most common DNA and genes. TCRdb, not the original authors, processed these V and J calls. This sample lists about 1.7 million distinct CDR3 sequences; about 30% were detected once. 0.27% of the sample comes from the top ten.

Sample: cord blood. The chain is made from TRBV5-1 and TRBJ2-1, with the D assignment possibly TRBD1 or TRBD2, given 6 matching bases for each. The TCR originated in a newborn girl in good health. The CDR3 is CASSPSKGGSYNEQFF. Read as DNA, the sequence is TGCGCCAGCAGCCCATCCAAGGGGGGCTCCTACAATGAGCAGTTCTTC.